This T cell receptor beta chain appears in the sequencing data of a study of beta chain features in type 1 diabetes. As for the study in general: Researchers looked at roughly 110 million sorted cells across all samples. Findings and limits, study-wide: Across all four CD4+ subsets, people with type 1 diabetes showed modestly shorter TCRB CDR3s.

This clone was counted a few times. Antigen unknown. CDR3 length: 15 residues. With 4 bases removed from V and 7 bases from J, the gap between germline ends came to 21 bases. CDR1 SGHDT and CDR2 YYEEEE come from the germline V gene. Sequencing targeted expressed TCRB transcripts, as all isolated RNA had been reverse transcribed. Generated by immunoSEQ multiplex PCR, the TCRdb table keeps only in-frame clones and is missing some. Of 300,000 or so clones detected, around 8.5% appear once; the ten largest clones hold less than 1.2%. Each of the CD4+ naive, central memory, regulatory and stem cell-like memory populations was sorted via CD45RO/CCR7/CD25/CD127/CD95/CD27. Sorted populations all had greater than 95% purity.

The sample comprised central memory CD4+ T cells from blood. This chain uses TRBV5-6 with TRBJ2-7; D uncertain. The TCR originated in a man under 40 with type 1 diabetes. CDR3 sequence reads: CASSRGRPVTMEQYF. Written as DNA, the CDR3 is TGTGCCAGCAGCCGCGGCAGGCCTGTAACGATGGAGCAGTACTTC.